These 20 T cell receptor beta chains were all obtained from the same sample, sequenced in a study of cytomegalovirus exposure and HLA in healthy donors. Produced via immunoSEQ multiplex PCR; TCRdb's table is partial and in-frame only. Of about 130,000 clones in the sample, about 91% are singletons; the top ten hold about 1.1%. Sequencing was performed on PBMCs. The receptors stem from a woman aged 18-35 years in good health and CMV-seronegative.

This chain joins TRBV27 and TRBJ2-7; D uncertain. Trimming removed 0 bases at V and 0 bases at J, with 6 bases between. CDR1 is MNHEY and CDR2 is SMNVEV in the germline V gene (reference sequence). The CDR3 sequence is 14 residues long. The CDR3 here is CASSLSKISYEQYF. CDR3 nucleotides: TGTGCCAGCAGTTTATCCAAAATCTCCTACGAGCAGTACTTC.

V and J are TRBV6-5 and TRBJ2-3; TRBD2 might be the D (6 bases). The CDR3 has 15 residues. V was trimmed by 6 bases and J by 8 bases, leaving 21 bases between them. Germline CDR1 is MNHEY and CDR2 is SVGAGI. The CDR3 here is CASSVRDPLFGTQYF. Here the CDR3 DNA reads TGTGCCAGCAGCGTGCGGGACCCCCTCTTCGGTACGCAGTATTTT.

V usage is TRBV28 and J usage is TRBJ1-5, with 8 bases fitting TRBD1. The V gene's germline CDR1 is MDHEN and CDR2 SYDVKM. V shed 5 bases, J shed 6 bases, and the junction held 15 bases outside the gene matches. The CDR3 length is 17 residues. Here the CDR3 DNA reads TGTGCCAGCAGTAGGACAGGGATCCTGACAACTGCTCAGCCCCAGCATTTT. Its protein product is CASSRTGILTTAQPQHF.

This clone was picked up one time. The chain couples TRBV28 to TRBJ1-5; D gene uncertain. Trimming took 1 base from V and 4 from J, leaving 5 bases between them. This CDR3 comprises 13 residues. Germline CDR1 is MDHEN and CDR2 is SYDVKM. DNA of the CDR3: TGTGCCAGCAGTTTATCTTCGAATCAGCCCCAGCATTTT. Translation gives CASSLSSNQPQHF.

The chain has TRBV6-5 and TRBJ1-1, with a weak D call TRBD1 (6 bases). Germline CDR1 reads MNHEY; CDR2 reads SVGAGI. Trimming took 6 bases from V and 1 from J, leaving 15 bases between them. This CDR3 is built from 15 residues. CDR3 sequence (DNA): TGTGCCAGCAGGAGGGAGAACAGGGCGAACACTGAAGCTTTCTTT. It is translated as CASRRENRANTEAFF.

The CDR3 DNA is TGTGCCAGCAGCCTTTCTAGCGGGGCCTACAATGAGCAGTTCTTC. Protein product: CASSLSSGAYNEQFF. J is TRBJ2-1 and V is TRBV7-2; 9 bases are a match to TRBD2. Trimming took 5 bases from V and 2 from J; bases not matched to a gene: 4. The germline gives CDR1 SGHTA, CDR2 FQGNSA. The CDR3 covers 15 residues.

The V gene is TRBV7-9, the J gene TRBJ1-4; 9 bases match TRBD1. The CDR3 has 14 amino acids. Trimming at V came to 5 bases and at J to 7 bases, leaving 5 bases not matched to a gene. CDR1 is SEHNR, CDR2 FQNEAQ, per germline (reference sequence). The CDR3 region is CASSRGQGSEKLFF. The CDR3 DNA follows: TGTGCCAGCAGCCGGGGACAGGGAAGTGAAAAACTGTTTTTT.

This chain connects TRBV5-1 to TRBJ2-1, with D perhaps TRBD2 (6 bases). CDR3 size: 13 residues. V was clipped by 1 base and J by 9 bases, with 11 bases between them. Germline V CDR1 and CDR2: SGHRS, YFSETQ. The CDR3 loop reads CASSLTVSGEQFF. CDR3 bases: TGCGCCAGCAGCTTGACCGTTAGCGGTGAGCAGTTCTTC.

This clone was seen just once. This chain joins TRBV27 and TRBJ1-1; D uncertain. The V end was cut by 5 bases, the J end by 4 bases, with 11 bases between. Germline assignment: CDR1 MNHEY and CDR2 SMNVEV (reference sequence). The CDR3 consists of 13 residues. Here the CDR3 reads CASSIWGGTEAFF. CDR3 DNA sequence: TGTGCCAGCAGTATATGGGGAGGCACTGAAGCTTTCTTT.

The chain links TRBV9 to TRBJ1-4, with a tentative D call TRBD1 (6 bases). Germline V gene lookup returns CDR1 SGDLS and CDR2 YYNGEE. This CDR3 is 14 amino acids long. V shed 3 bases and J shed 8 bases, with 14 bases lying between them. The CDR3 loop is CASSGQAVQEKLFF. The CDR3 nucleotides read TGTGCCAGCAGCGGACAGGCGGTTCAAGAAAAACTGTTTTTT.

The rearrangement uses TRBV27 and TRBJ1-1, with D possibly matching TRBD1 (5 bases). The CDR3 consists of 14 residues. V gave up 3 bases and J gave up 6 bases, with 14 bases separating them. Germline V gene lookup returns CDR1 MNHEY and CDR2 SMNVEV (reference sequence). CDR3 sequence reads: CASSFRAGVAEAFF. In nucleotides, the CDR3 is TGTGCCAGCAGTTTCCGGGCGGGGGTCGCTGAAGCTTTCTTT.

This clone was picked up a small number of times. V is TRBV28 and J is TRBJ1-2; 7 positions agree with TRBD1. CDR3 length equals 15 residues. J gave up 7 bases and V 5 bases, and 13 bases lay outside the gene matches. Germline V lookup: CDR1 MDHEN, CDR2 SYDVKM. The DNA of the CDR3 is TGTGCCAGCAGTCCAATGGAGGGGGCGATCGGTGGCTACACCTTC. As protein: CASSPMEGAIGGYTF.

This clone was seen a handful of times. The CDR3 loop is CASTLGTVRNSGNTIYF. The CDR3 DNA reads as TGTGCCAGTACCTTGGGGACAGTCCGTAACTCTGGAAACACCATATATTTT. The V gene is TRBV19, the J gene TRBJ1-3, with TRBD1 matching 7 bases. Germline CDR1 is LNHDA and CDR2 is SQIVND (reference sequence). V shed 7 bases and J 0 bases; nucleotides not matched to a gene: 12. The CDR3 has 17 residues.

The chain joins TRBV6-6 to TRBJ2-1, with 9 bases aligning to TRBD2. The trim removed 5 bases at V and 7 bases at J, leaving 9 bases unmatched. The CDR3 is 15 residues long. Germline lookup yields CDR1 MNHNY and CDR2 SVGAGI (reference sequence). The CDR3 protein is CASSTGIAGVNEQFF. CDR3 nucleotides: TGTGCCAGCAGTACGGGAATAGCGGGAGTAAATGAGCAGTTCTTC.

The rearrangement uses TRBV11-3 and TRBJ2-2, with D tentatively TRBD2 (6 bases). This CDR3 is 17 amino acids long. V lost 1 base and J lost 2, with 14 bases in between. The germline V gene has CDR1 SGHNT and CDR2 YENEEA. CDR3 bases: TGTGCCAGCAGCTTAGGTCTCTCAGGGACTAACACCGGGGAGCTGTTTTTT. Amino acid sequence: CASSLGLSGTNTGELFF.

The chain links TRBV4-3 to TRBJ2-2; 11 positions agree with TRBD2. The CDR3 consists of 20 residues. CDR1 is LGHNA and CDR2 is YSLEER in the germline V gene. The V segment lost 4 bases and the J segment 4 bases; nucleotides outside the gene matches: 17. CDR3 protein: CASSPKTSVLAGVRTGELFF. DNA for the CDR3: TGCGCCAGCAGCCCTAAGACAAGCGTACTAGCGGGAGTCCGCACCGGGGAGCTGTTTTTT.

The V gene is TRBV28, the J gene TRBJ1-2; a weak D match, TRBD1 (6 bases). Per the germline V gene, CDR1 is MDHEN and CDR2 is SYDVKM. Trimming removed 7 bases at V and 1 base at J, with 22 bases between. This CDR3 is 17 amino acids long. DNA for the CDR3: TGTGCCAGCATCCCTTCCCCTTTCACAGGGTATAACTATGGCTACACCTTC. Its translation: CASIPSPFTGYNYGYTF.

The chain employs TRBV19 and TRBJ2-3; the match to TRBD2 covers 10 bases. J gave up 1 base and V 9 bases, and 4 bases lay outside the gene matches. Per the germline V gene, CDR1 is LNHDA and CDR2 is SQIVND (reference sequence). This CDR3 is built from 14 residues. CDR3 loop: CASTLAGGTDTQYF. For the CDR3, the DNA is TGTGCCAGCACGCTAGCGGGGGGCACAGATACGCAGTATTTT.

The V call is TRBV7-7, the J call TRBJ2-2; TRBD2 matches at 7 bases. J was trimmed by 5 bases and V by 2 bases; bases with no gene match: 5. The CDR3 is 15 residues long. Germline CDR1 reads SSHAT; CDR2 reads FNYEAQ (reference sequence). Here the CDR3 DNA reads TGTGCCAGCAGCTTACAGGCGGGGGTAACCGGGGAGCTGTTTTTT. Translated, it gives CASSLQAGVTGELFF.

The V and J genes are TRBV15 and TRBJ1-1, with 8 bases aligning to TRBD1. The CDR3 is 13 amino acids. The germline V gene encodes CDR1 LNHNV and CDR2 YYDKDF (reference sequence). With 3 bases clipped from V and 5 bases from J, the junction kept 2 bases outside the gene matches. The CDR3 spells CATSRTGETEAFF. CDR3 in DNA: TGTGCCACCAGCAGGACAGGGGAAACTGAAGCTTTCTTT.